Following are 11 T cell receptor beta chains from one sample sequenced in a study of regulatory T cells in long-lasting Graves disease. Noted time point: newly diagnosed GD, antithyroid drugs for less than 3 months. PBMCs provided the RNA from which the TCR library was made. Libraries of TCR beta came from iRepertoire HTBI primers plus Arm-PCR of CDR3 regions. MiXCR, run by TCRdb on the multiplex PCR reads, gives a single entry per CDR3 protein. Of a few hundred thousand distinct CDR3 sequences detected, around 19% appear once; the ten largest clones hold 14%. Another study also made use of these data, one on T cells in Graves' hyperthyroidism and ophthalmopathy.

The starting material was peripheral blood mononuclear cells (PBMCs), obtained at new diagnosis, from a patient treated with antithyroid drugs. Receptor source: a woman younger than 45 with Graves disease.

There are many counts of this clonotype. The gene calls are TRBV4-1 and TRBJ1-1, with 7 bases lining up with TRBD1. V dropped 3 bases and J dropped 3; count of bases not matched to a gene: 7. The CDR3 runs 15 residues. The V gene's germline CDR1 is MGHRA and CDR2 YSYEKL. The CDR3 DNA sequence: TGCGCCAGCAGCCATAGACAGGGCGGGGACACTGAAGCTTTCTTT. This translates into CASSHRQGGDTEAFF.

The CDR3 region has the DNA TGTGCCAGCAGCGTAATAGAAAATTCACCCCTCCACTTT. This sequence encodes CASSVIENSPLHF. This chain connects TRBV9 to TRBJ1-6; no firm D call. V lost 1 base and J lost 7, with 6 bases in between. Germline CDR1 SGDLS, CDR2 YYNGEE. The length of the CDR3 is 13 residues.

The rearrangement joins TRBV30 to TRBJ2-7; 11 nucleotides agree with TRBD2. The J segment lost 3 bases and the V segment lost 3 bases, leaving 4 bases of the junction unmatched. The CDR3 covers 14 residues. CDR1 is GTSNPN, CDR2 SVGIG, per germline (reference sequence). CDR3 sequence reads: CAWSGTSGYYEQYF. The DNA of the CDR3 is TGTGCCTGGAGCGGGACTAGCGGTTACTACGAGCAGTACTTC.

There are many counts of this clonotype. The CDR3 spells CASRRFRGIDEKLFF. CDR3 DNA: TGCGCCAGCAGACGATTCAGGGGGATTGATGAAAAACTGTTTTTT. The rearrangement uses TRBV4-1 and TRBJ1-4, with 7 nucleotides matching TRBD1. Germline V CDR1 and CDR2: MGHRA, YSYEKL. The length of the CDR3 is 15 residues. J gave up 6 bases and V 6 bases, and 10 bases lay outside the gene matches.

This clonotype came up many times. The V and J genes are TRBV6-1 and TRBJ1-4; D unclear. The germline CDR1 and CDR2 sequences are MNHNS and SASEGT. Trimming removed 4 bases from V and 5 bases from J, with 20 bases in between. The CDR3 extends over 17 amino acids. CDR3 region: CASSVPSTRSVNEKLFF. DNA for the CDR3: TGTGCCAGCAGTGTTCCGTCGACGAGGTCAGTCAATGAAAAACTGTTTTTT.

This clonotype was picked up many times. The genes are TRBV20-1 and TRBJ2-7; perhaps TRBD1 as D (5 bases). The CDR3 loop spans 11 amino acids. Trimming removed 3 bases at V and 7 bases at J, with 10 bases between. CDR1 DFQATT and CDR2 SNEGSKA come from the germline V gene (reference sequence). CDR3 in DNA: TGCAGTGCTAGCTACAGACAGGAGCAGTACTTC. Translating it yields CSASYRQEQYF.

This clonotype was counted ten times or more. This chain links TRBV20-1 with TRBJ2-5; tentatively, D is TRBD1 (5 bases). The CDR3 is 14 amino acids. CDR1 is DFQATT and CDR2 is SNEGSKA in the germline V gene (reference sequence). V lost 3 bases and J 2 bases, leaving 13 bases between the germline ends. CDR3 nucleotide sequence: TGCAGTGCTAGGGTTACAGGTGCTCAAGAGACCCAGTACTTC. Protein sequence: CSARVTGAQETQYF.

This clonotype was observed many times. Here the CDR3 DNA reads TGTGCCAGCAGTGATGAGACAGGGGGCTTCGTTGAAAAACTGTTTTTT. It codes for CASSDETGGFVEKLFF. The V call is TRBV2, the J call TRBJ1-4; 10 bases are shared with TRBD1. The V gene end was trimmed by 3 bases and the J gene end by 7 bases; junction bases not matched to a gene: 8. CDR3 length equals 16 residues. The V gene's germline CDR1 is SNHLY and CDR2 FYNNEI. Supplemented by reference TRBV2 and TRBJ1-4, the full variable domain reads EPEVTQTPSHQVTQMGQEVILRCVPISNHLYFYWYRQILGQKVEFLVSFYNNEISEKSEIFDDQFSVERPDGSNFTLKIRSTKLEDSAMYFCASSDETGGFVEKLFFGSGTQLSVL.

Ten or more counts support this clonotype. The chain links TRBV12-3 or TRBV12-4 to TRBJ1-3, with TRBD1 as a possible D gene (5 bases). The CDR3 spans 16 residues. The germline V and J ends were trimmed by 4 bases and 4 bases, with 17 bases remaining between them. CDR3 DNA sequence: TGTGCCAGCAGTTCTACAACCGGGACTTCCGGAAACACCATATATTTT. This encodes CASSSTTGTSGNTIYF.

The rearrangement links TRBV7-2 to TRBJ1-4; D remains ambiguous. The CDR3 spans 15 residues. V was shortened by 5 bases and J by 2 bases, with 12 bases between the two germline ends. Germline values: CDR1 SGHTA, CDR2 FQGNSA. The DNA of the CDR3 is TGTGCCAGCAGCCCGGATTTTCAGACTAATGAAAAACTGTTTTTT. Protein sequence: CASSPDFQTNEKLFF.

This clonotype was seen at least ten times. In DNA, the CDR3 is TGCGCCAGCAGCTTGGGTGGCAGGGGCGCTGAAGCTTTCTTT. Residues: CASSLGGRGAEAFF. J is TRBJ1-1 and V is TRBV5-1; possibly TRBD1 for D (6 bases). CDR3 length equals 14 residues. V lost 0 bases to trimming and J lost 6 bases, with 12 bases between them. Germline CDR1 is SGHRS and CDR2 is YFSETQ.